Following are 14 T cell receptor beta chains from one sample sequenced in a study of control samples from healthy donors and cancer patients. This table comes from immunoSEQ multiplex PCR, and its TCRdb copy is limited to in-frame clones, with some not included. The sample lists under 200,000 clones; 90% to 95% were seen once. What was sequenced was blood. The origin of the receptors is a woman in her 30s in good health.

The chain is built from TRBV7-2 and TRBJ2-1; D ambiguous. Germline V gives CDR1 SGHTA, CDR2 FQGNSA. The V end was cut by 1 base, the J end by 5 bases, with 6 bases between. The CDR3 consists of 13 residues. CDR3 loop: CASSLEINNEQFF. CDR3 coding DNA: TGTGCCAGCAGCTTAGAGATCAACAATGAGCAGTTCTTC.

This clone has just a few counts. The chain is built from TRBV4-3 and TRBJ1-5; the match to TRBD1 covers 7 bases. V trimming: 4 bases; J trimming: 5 bases; junction bases outside the gene matches: 5. The CDR3 loop spans 14 amino acids. Germline CDR1 and CDR2: LGHNA and YSLEER. The CDR3 region has the DNA TGCGCCAGCAGCCGGGACAGAGGATATCAGCCCCAGCATTTT. Its protein product is CASSRDRGYQPQHF.

This sequence joins TRBV4-3 and TRBJ2-2, with D perhaps matching TRBD1 (6 bases). Germline loops: CDR1 LGHNA, CDR2 YSLEER. V was clipped by 2 bases and J by 4 bases, with 11 bases between them. This CDR3 is built from 15 residues. CDR3 sequence (DNA): TGCGCCAGCAGCCAACGGACAGTTGGCACCGGGGAGCTGTTTTTT. Amino acids: CASSQRTVGTGELFF.

This chain connects TRBV18 to TRBJ2-7; maybe TRBD2 (6 bases). CDR1 KGHSH and CDR2 LQKENI come from the germline V gene. There are 13 residues in the CDR3. V lost 6 bases to trimming and J lost 4 bases, with 13 bases between them. The CDR3 nucleotides are TGTGCCAGCTCGCCCGGGAGCCGTTACGAGCAGTACTTC. It translates to CASSPGSRYEQYF.

This chain connects TRBV2 to TRBJ2-1; D gene uncertain. CDR1 and CDR2 from the germline V gene are SNHLY and FYNNEI. This CDR3 spans 15 amino acids. The ends were cut back, 4 bases at V and 0 bases at J, with 10 bases in the middle. The CDR3 loop is CASSVGWSSYNEQFF. In DNA form, the CDR3 reads TGTGCCAGCAGTGTAGGCTGGAGCTCCTACAATGAGCAGTTCTTC.

V and J are TRBV4-2 and TRBJ1-1; 10 bases align to TRBD1. The CDR3 is 16 residues long. Trimming at V came to 2 bases and at J to 0 bases, leaving 3 bases not matched to a gene. Germline CDR1 is LGHNA and CDR2 is YNFKEQ. As DNA, the CDR3 is TGTGCCAGCAGCCAACCGACAGGGGGCATGAACACTGAAGCTTTCTTT. Protein: CASSQPTGGMNTEAFF.

DNA of the CDR3: TGCGCCAGCAGCTCGACTAGCGGAAACACCGGGGAGCTGTTTTTT. Its protein product is CASSSTSGNTGELFF. V usage is TRBV5-1 and J usage is TRBJ2-2, with 9 nucleotides matching TRBD2. The V gene's germline CDR1 is SGHRS and CDR2 YFSETQ. The CDR3 contains 15 residues. The trim removed 3 bases at V and 2 bases at J, leaving 2 bases unmatched. Drawing the rest from reference TRBV5-1 and TRBJ2-2, the complete variable domain is KAGVTQTPRYLIKTRGQQVTLSCSPISGHRSVSWYQQTPGQGLQFLFEYFSETQRNKGNFPGRFSGRQFSNSRSEMNVSTLELGDSALYLCASSSTSGNTGELFFGEGSRLTVL.

This clone occurred once. The chain is built from TRBV5-5 and TRBJ2-7, with 7 bases aligning to TRBD2. V shed 1 base and J 2 bases; nucleotides not matched to a gene: 3. Germline V gene lookup returns CDR1 SGHKS and CDR2 YYEKEE (reference sequence). The CDR3 is 14 residues long. The CDR3 nucleotides read TGTGCCAGCAGCTTGCTAGCGGCCACCTACGAGCAGTACTTC. Amino acid sequence: CASSLLAATYEQYF.

The chain is built from TRBV11-2 and TRBJ2-2, with D perhaps TRBD1 or TRBD2 (5 bases each). The CDR3 totals 14 residues. Germline lookup yields CDR1 SGHAT and CDR2 FQNNGV. Trimming pared 2 bases from V and 6 bases from J, leaving 10 bases between. Written as DNA, the CDR3 is TGTGCCAGCAGCTTAAGTGTGGGGGCCGGGGAGCTGTTTTTT. It translates to CASSLSVGAGELFF.

The rearrangement uses TRBV28 and TRBJ1-3; D not certain. This CDR3 contains 14 residues. Per germline, CDR1 MDHEN and CDR2 SYDVKM. Deletions cut 3 bases from V and 0 bases from J, with 6 bases between. The CDR3 coding sequence is TGTGCCAGCAGTTTGAGGCTCTCTGGAAACACCATATATTTT. It translates to CASSLRLSGNTIYF.

The chain recombines TRBV28 with TRBJ1-1; the D gene is possibly TRBD1 (5 bases). V lost 7 bases and J 1 base, leaving 13 bases between the germline ends. This CDR3 contains 14 residues. Germline CDR1 reads MDHEN; CDR2 reads SYDVKM. CDR3 sequence: CASISTGKNTEAFF. The DNA for the CDR3 is TGTGCCAGCATCTCTACAGGAAAGAACACTGAAGCTTTCTTT.

The V call is TRBV28, the J call TRBJ2-1; the D is unclear. This CDR3 contains 14 residues. V shed 2 bases and J shed 4 bases, with 9 bases lying between them. Germline V gene data show CDR1 as MDHEN and CDR2 as SYDVKM. This CDR3 is CASSLVSFYNEQFF. The CDR3 DNA is TGTGCCAGCAGTTTAGTGTCCTTTTACAATGAGCAGTTCTTC.

The CDR3 loop reads CASRGEFTDTQYF. The CDR3 region has the DNA TGTGCCAGCCGCGGGGAGTTCACAGATACGCAGTATTTT. The V call is TRBV9, the J call TRBJ2-3; D possibly corresponds to TRBD2 (6 bases). V was pared by 7 bases and J by 2 bases, with 11 bases between. Germline CDR1 and CDR2: SGDLS and YYNGEE. The CDR3 contains 13 residues. The whole variable domain, remainder taken from reference TRBV9 and TRBJ2-3, is DSGVTQTPKHLITATGQRVTLRCSPRSGDLSVYWYQQSLDQGLQFLIQYYNGEERAKGNILERFSAQQFPDLHSELNLSSLELGDSALYFCASRGEFTDTQYFGPGTRLTVL.

This clone occurred a few times. CDR3 sequence: CASSFSGTGYSGNTIYF. The CDR3 DNA reads TGTGCCAGCAGCTTCAGTGGGACAGGGTACTCCGGAAACACCATATATTTT. The chain combines TRBV5-8 with TRBJ1-3; 9 bases align to TRBD1. V gave up 2 bases and J gave up 4 bases; unmatched junction bases: 10. This CDR3 contains 17 residues. The germline gives CDR1 SGHTS, CDR2 YDEGEE.